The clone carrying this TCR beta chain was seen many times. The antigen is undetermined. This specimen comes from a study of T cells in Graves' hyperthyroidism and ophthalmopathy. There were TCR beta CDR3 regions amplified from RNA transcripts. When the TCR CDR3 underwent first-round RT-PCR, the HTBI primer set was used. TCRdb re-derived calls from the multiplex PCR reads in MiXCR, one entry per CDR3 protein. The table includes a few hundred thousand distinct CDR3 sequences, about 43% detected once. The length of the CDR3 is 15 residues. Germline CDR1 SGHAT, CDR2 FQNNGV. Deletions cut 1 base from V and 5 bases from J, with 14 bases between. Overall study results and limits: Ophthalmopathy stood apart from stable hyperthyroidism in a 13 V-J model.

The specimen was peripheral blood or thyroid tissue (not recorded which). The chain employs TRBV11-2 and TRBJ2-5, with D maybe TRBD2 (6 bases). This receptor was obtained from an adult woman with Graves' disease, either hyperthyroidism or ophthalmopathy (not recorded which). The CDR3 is CASSLVPGVDETQYF. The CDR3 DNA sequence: TGTGCCAGCAGCTTAGTACCGGGAGTAGATGAGACCCAGTACTTC.